This record concerns one T cell receptor (beta chain) sequence. These data come from a study of PD-1 blockade in classical Hodgkin lymphoma. Stated time point: cycle 4 day 1 (C4D1), after 5 to 7 weeks of nivolumab. All the patients suffered relapse after autologous stem cell transplantation, and brentuximab vedotin exposure differed. Using magnetic negative selection, the CD4+ T cells were separated out of thawed PBMCs. The data were produced by immunoSEQ multiplex PCR, yet TCRdb's version contains in-frame clones alone and is incomplete. The sample contains almost 20,000 clones, around four fifths of which appear only once. The germline gives CDR1 MDHEN, CDR2 SYDVKM. Trimming shortened V by 5 bases and J by 4 bases, and 12 bases separated the two germline ends. The CDR3 is made up of 13 amino acids.

V and J are TRBV28 and TRBJ2-7; D gene uncertain. This sequence was found in a human donor with classical Hodgkin lymphoma. Sequencing was performed on CD4+ T cells from blood, taken before the fourth cycle of nivolumab. The CDR3 protein is CASSPPDGYEQYF. DNA for the CDR3: TGTGCCAGCAGTCCCCCAGACGGTTACGAGCAGTACTTC.